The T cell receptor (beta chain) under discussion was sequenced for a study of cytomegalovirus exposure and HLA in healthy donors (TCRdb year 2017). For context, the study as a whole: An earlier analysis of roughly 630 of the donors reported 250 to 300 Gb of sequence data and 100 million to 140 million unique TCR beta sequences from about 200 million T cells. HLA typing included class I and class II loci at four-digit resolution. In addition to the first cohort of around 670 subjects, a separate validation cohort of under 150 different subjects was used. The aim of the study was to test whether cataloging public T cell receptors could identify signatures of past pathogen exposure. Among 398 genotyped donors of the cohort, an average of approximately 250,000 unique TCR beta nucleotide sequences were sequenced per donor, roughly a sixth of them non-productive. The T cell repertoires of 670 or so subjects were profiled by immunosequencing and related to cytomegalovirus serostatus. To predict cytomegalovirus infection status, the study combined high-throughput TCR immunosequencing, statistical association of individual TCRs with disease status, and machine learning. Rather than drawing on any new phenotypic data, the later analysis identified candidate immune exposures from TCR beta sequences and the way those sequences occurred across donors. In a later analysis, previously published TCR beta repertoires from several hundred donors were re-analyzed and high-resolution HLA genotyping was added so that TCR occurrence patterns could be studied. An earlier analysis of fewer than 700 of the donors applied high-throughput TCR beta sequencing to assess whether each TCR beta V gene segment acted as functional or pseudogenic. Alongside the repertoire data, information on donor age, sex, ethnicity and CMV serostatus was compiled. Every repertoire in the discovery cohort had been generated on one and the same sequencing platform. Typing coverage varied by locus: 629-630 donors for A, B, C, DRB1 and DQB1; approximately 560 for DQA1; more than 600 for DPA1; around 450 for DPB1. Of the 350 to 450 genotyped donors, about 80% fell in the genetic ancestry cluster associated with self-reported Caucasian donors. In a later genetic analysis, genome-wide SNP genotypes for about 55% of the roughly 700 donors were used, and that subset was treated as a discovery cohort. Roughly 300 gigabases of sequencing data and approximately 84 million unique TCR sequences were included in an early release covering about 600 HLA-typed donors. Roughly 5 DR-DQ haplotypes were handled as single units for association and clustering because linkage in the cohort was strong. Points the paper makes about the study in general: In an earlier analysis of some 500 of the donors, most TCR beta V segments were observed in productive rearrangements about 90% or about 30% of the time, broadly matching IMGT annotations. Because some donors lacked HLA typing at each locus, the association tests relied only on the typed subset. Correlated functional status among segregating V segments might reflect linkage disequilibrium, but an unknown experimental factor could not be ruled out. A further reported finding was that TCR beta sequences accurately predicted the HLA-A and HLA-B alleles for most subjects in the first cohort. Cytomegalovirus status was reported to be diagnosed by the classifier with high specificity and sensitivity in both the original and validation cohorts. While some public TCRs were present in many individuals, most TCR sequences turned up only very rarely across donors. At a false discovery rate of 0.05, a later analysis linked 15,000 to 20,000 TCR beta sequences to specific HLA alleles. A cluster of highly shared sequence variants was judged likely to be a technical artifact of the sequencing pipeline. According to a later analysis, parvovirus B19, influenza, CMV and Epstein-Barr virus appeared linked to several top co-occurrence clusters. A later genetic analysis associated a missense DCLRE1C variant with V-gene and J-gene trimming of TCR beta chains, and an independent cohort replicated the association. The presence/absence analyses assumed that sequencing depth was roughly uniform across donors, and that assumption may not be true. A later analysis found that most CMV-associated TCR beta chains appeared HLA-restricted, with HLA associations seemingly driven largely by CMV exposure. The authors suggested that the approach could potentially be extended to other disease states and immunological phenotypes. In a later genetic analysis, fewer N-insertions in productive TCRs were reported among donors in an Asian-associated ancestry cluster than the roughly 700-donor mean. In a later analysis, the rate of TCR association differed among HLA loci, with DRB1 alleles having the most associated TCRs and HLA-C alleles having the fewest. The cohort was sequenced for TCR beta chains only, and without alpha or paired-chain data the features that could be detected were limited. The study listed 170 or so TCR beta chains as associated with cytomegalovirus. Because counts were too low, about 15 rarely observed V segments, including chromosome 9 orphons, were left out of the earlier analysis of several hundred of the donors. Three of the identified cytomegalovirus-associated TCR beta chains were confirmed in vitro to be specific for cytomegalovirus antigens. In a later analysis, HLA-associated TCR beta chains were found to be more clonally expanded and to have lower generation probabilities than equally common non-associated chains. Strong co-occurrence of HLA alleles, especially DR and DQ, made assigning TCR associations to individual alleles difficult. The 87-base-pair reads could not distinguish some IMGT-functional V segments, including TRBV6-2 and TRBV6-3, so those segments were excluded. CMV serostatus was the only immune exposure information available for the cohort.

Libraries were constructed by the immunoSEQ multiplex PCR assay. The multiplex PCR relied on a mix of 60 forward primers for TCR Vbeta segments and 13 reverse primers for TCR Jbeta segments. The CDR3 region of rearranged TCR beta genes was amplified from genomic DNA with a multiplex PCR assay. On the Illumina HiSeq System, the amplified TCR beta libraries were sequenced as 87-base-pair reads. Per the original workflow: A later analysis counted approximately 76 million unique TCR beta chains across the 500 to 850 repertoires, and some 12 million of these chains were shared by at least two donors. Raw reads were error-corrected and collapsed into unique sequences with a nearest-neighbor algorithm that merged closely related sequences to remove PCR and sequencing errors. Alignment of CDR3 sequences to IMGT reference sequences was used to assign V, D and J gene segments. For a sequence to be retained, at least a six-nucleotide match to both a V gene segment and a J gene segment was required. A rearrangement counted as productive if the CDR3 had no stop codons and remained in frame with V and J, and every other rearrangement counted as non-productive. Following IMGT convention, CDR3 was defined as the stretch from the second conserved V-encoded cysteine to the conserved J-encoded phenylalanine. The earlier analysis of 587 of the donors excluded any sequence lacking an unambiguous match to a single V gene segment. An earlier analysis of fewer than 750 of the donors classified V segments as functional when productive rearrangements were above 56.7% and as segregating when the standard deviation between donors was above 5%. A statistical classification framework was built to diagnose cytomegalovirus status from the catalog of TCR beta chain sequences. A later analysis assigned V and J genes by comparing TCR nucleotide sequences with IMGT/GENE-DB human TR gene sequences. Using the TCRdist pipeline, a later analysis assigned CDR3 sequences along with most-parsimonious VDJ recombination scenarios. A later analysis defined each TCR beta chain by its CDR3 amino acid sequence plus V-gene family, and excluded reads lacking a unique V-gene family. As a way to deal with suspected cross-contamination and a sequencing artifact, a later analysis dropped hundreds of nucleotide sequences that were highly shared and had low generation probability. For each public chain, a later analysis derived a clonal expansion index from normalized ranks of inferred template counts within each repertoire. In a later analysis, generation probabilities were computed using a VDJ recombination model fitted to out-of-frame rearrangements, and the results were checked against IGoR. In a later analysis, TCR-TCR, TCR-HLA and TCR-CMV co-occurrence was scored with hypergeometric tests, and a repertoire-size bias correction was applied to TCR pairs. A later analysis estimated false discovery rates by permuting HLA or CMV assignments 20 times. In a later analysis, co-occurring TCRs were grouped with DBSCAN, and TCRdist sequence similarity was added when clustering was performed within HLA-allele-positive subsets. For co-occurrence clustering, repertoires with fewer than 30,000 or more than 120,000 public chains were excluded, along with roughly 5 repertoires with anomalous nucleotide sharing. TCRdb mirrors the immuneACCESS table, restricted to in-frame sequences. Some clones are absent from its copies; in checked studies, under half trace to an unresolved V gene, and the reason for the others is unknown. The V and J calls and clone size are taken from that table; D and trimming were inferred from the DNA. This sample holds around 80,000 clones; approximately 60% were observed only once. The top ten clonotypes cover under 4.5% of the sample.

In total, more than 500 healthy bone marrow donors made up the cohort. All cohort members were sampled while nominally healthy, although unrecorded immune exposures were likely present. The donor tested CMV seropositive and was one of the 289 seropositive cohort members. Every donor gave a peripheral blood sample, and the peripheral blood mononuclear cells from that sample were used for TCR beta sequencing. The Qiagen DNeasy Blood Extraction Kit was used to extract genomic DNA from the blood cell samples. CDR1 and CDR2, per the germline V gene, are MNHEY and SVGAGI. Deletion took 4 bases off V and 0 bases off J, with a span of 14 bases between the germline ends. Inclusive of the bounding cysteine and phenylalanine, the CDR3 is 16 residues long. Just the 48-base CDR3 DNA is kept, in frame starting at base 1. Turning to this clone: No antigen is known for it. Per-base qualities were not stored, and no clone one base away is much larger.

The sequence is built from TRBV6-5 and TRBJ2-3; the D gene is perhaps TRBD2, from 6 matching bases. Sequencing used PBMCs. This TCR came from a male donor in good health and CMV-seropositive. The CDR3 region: CASSSPGSGSTDTQYF. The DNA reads TGTGCCAGCAGTTCCCCGGGTAGCGGTAGCACAGATACGCAGTATTTT.